Sequencing of this T cell receptor beta chain was carried out in a study of blood T cell repertoires in COVID-19 (TCRdb year 2020). For the wider study: The collaborator samples originated in the United States, Italy and Spain and spanned the acute and convalescent phases of COVID-19. The prospective study material was composed of cDNA or gDNA derived from T cells, B-cell-depleted T cells, or PBMCs. Deeply sampled blood TCRbeta repertoires from subjects exposed to, actively infected with, or recovered from COVID-19 were included in the dataset. The repertoires were released in a freely available public database intended as a resource for research on the immune response to SARS-CoV-2. Samples came from the ongoing ImmuneRACE study (first 160 participants) plus 1,254 subjects from 6 global collaborators. Nearly every sample came with metadata listing a de-identified subject ID, COVID-19 status, age in years and sex. HLA class I and class II types, where available, came from metadata supplied by the sample provider rather than from assay-based typing.

TCRbeta CDR3 regions were amplified from genomic DNA by means of the immunoSEQ Assay, a bias-controlled multiplex PCR. In the paper's pipeline: Nucleated cell counts per sample were estimated from amplification of reference gene primers within the assay. To quantify the absolute abundance of each unique TCRbeta CDR3 rearrangement, sequence reads were collapsed and filtered. Productive Simpson clonality was computed per sample as the square root of Simpson's diversity index over productive rearrangements. Here the immuneACCESS table is served through TCRdb, limited to in-frame sequences with V and J called. Missing clones are a known gap in these copies; in checked studies unresolved V genes cover under half, and the rest lacks a known reason. The V and J calls and clone size are taken from that table; D and trimming were inferred from the DNA. This sample lists about 75,000 clones; about 90% were detected once. The top ten clones comprise 2.5% of the sample.

Collaborating institutions collected whole blood in K2EDTA tubes following their own protocols. For TCRbeta analysis, collaborators shipped samples in one of three forms: frozen whole blood, isolated PBMCs, or DNA extracted from either of those sample types. This clone showed up just a few times. No cognate antigen has been identified for it. Per-base quality was not reported, and no clone a single base away is much larger than it. The germline V gene supplies CDR1 SGDLS and CDR2 YYNGEE. From its cysteine to its phenylalanine, the CDR3 spans 19 amino acids. The sequence is cut down to CDR3 DNA, 57 bases in frame from base 1. V lost 3 bases and J lost 0 bases, and the count of bases not matched to a germline gene is 6. Points the paper makes about the study in general: How much clinical and demographic metadata was included differed by source and by participant, and the metadata was provided uncurated.

The source material was peripheral blood. This chain joins TRBV9 to TRBJ2-1, with 16 central nucleotides matching TRBD2. The clonotype originates from a human donor in a cohort sampled during active COVID-19. The DNA sequence is given as TGTGCCAGCAGCGGGTCCGGGACTAGCGGGAGGGGCTCCTACAATGAGCAGTTCTTC. This sequence encodes CASSGSGTSGRGSYNEQFF.